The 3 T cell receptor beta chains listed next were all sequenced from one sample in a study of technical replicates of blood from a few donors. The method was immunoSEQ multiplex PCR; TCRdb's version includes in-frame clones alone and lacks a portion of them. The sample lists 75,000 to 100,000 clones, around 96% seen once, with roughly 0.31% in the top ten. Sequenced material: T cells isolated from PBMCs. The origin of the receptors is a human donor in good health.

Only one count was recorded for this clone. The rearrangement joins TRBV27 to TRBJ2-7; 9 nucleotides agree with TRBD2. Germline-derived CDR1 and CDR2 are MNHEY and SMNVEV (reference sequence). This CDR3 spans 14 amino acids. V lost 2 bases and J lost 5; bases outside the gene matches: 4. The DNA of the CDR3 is TGTGCCAGCAGTTTACTAGCGGGAACTGACGAGCAGTACTTC. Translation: CASSLLAGTDEQYF.

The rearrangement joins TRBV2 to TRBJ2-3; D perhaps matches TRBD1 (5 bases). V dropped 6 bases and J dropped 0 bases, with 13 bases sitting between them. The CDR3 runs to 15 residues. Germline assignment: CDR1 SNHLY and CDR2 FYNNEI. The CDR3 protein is CASSRAGASTDTQYF. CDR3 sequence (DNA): TGTGCCAGCAGCAGGGCAGGAGCTAGCACAGATACGCAGTATTTT.

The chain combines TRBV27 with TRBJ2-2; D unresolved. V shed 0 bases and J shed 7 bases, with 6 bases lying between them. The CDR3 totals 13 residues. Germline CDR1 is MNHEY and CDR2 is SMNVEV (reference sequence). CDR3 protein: CASSLSRVGELFF. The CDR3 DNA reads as TGTGCCAGCAGTTTATCGAGAGTCGGGGAGCTGTTTTTT.